This is a list of T cell receptor beta chains from one sample in a study of blood T cell repertoires in COVID-19. Some clones are missing from TCRdb's copy, which holds only in-frame ones; the method was immunoSEQ multiplex PCR. Of more than 150,000 clones listed, around 84% are singletons. The sequencing input was peripheral blood. The origin of the receptors is a woman aged 50 to 60 with acute or convalescent COVID-19. The conserved cysteine and the conserved F or W are not part of the CDR3 here. A D gene is named only where the DNA matches it firmly. Size tells how often a clone was seen (once, few, many) or the class of an expanded clone, and some rows leave it out.

d_gene | j_gene | abundance | v_gene | CDR3aa
NA | TRBJ1-1 | NA | TRBV4-3 | ASSQDNRDTEAF
NA | TRBJ2-1 | once | TRBV4-1 | ASSQDIGQLSYNEQF
TRBD1 | TRBJ1-2 | NA | TRBV28 | ASRLQGASAGYT
TRBD1 | TRBJ2-7 | few | TRBV2 | ASTLMGQGINEQY
NA | TRBJ2-2 | NA | TRBV7-2 | ASSQGRTDTGELF
TRBD2 | TRBJ2-3 | once | TRBV3-1/TRBV3-2 | ASSQGPFRTSGTDTQY
TRBD1 | TRBJ1-2 | NA | TRBV5-1 | ASSSRTGGELGYGYT
NA | TRBJ1-3 | NA | TRBV28 | ASSFTYLAFPTTDHSGNTIY
NA | TRBJ1-3 | NA | TRBV6-5 | ASSYAPGNSGNTIY
NA | TRBJ1-4 | NA | TRBV6-2/TRBV6-3 | ASSQAGIGEKLF
NA | TRBJ1-3 | NA | TRBV7-2 | ASSLQGRVVNTIY
NA | TRBJ2-4 | NA | TRBV7-3 | ASSLDGKNIQY
TRBD1 | TRBJ1-1 | NA | TRBV6-6 | ASSVQGRTEAF
TRBD1 | TRBJ1-2 | NA | TRBV12-3/TRBV12-4 | ASSRDRTYGYT
NA | TRBJ2-3 | NA | TRBV7-9 | ASSLGGQRADTQY
NA | TRBJ1-1 | NA | TRBV9 | ASSPTIQGMTEAF
TRBD1 | TRBJ1-2 | NA | TRBV2 | ASSRTGVSYGYT
NA | TRBJ2-2 | NA | TRBV6-5 | ASRTTGNTGELF
TRBD2 | TRBJ2-3 | NA | TRBV9 | ASSVDSGRVNTQY
NA | TRBJ1-3 | NA | TRBV9 | ASSAGMANTIY
NA | TRBJ2-5 | NA | TRBV5-1 | ASSLVGGETQY
TRBD1 | TRBJ1-2 | NA | TRBV28 | ATSRGNYGYT
NA | TRBJ2-1 | NA | TRBV5-1 | ASSGHLGATAGEQF
NA | TRBJ2-2 | NA | TRBV7-8 | ASSLSSPNRPNTGELF
NA | TRBJ1-1 | NA | TRBV4-2 | ASSLMRGSMNTEAF
NA | TRBJ1-5 | NA | TRBV7-6 | ASSESGESPQH